The 29 T cell receptor beta chains below all came from one sample that was sequenced in a study of blood T cell repertoires in COVID-19. The protocol was immunoSEQ multiplex PCR, while the TCRdb copy is restricted to in-frame clones and leaves out a portion. The sample lists roughly 34,000 clones; 80% to 95% were seen once. The material sequenced was peripheral blood. These receptors were collected from a man aged 80 or over with acute or convalescent COVID-19.

The rearrangement joins TRBV7-2 to TRBJ1-2, with TRBD1 identical over 8 bases. Per germline, CDR1 SGHTA and CDR2 FQGNSA. V lost 5 bases, J lost 3 bases, and 8 bases stayed unmatched. The CDR3 is 15 residues long. The CDR3 coding sequence is TGTGCCAGCAGCCAAGGGGCAGGGGGCGACTATGGCTACACCTTC. This gives the protein CASSQGAGGDYGYTF.

The J gene is TRBJ1-1, the V gene TRBV10-1; D perhaps matches TRBD1 (6 bases). Germline V gene data show CDR1 as WNHNN and CDR2 as SYGVQD (reference sequence). This CDR3 is 15 amino acids long. V was trimmed by 3 bases and J by 1 base, leaving 12 bases between them. The CDR3 is CASSELGARNTEAFF. The CDR3 DNA reads TGCGCCAGCAGTGAATTGGGGGCCAGGAACACTGAAGCTTTCTTT.

The genes are TRBV30 and TRBJ1-4; 7 bases align to TRBD1. This CDR3 contains 14 residues. CDR1 GTSNPN and CDR2 SVGIG come from the germline V gene (reference sequence). Trimming cost V 3 bases and J 8 bases; bases outside gene matches: 9. The CDR3 loop is CAWRTGISSEKLFF. CDR3 sequence (DNA): TGTGCCTGGAGGACAGGGATCTCTAGCGAAAAACTGTTTTTT.

The rearrangement uses TRBV7-9 and TRBJ1-6; TRBD1 matches 7 bases. Germline CDR1 is SEHNR and CDR2 is FQNEAQ (reference sequence). CDR3 length equals 15 residues. V lost 5 bases and J lost 7; bases outside the gene matches: 8. This CDR3 is CASSLRDSTNSPLHF. CDR3 sequence (DNA): TGTGCCAGCAGCCTACGGGACAGCACAAATTCACCCCTCCACTTT.

The rearrangement uses TRBV3-1 (or the pseudogene TRBV3-2) and TRBJ2-5, with 7 bases lining up with TRBD1. Losses at the gene ends were 0 bases for V and 3 bases for J; bases not matched to a gene: 1. Per the germline V gene, CDR1 is LGHDT and CDR2 is YNNKEL (reference sequence). The CDR3 runs to 14 residues. The CDR3 loop reads CASSQEGTEETQYF. The CDR3 DNA reads as TGTGCCAGCAGCCAAGAAGGGACAGAAGAGACCCAGTACTTC.

The rearrangement uses TRBV5-4 and TRBJ1-3; a weak D match, TRBD1 (6 bases). The CDR3 spans 15 residues. Trimming cost V 1 base and J 0 bases, with 8 bases left between them. The germline CDR1 and CDR2 sequences are SGHNT and YYREEE (reference sequence). The CDR3 spells CASSLQGSSGNTIYF. For the CDR3, the DNA is TGTGCCAGCAGCTTGCAGGGGTCCTCTGGAAACACCATATATTTT.

This chain connects TRBV5-1 to TRBJ2-7, with 13 bases matching TRBD2. J was trimmed by 8 bases and V by 5 bases; bases with no gene match: 7. This CDR3 is built from 14 residues. Germline assignment: CDR1 SGHRS and CDR2 YFSETQ. CDR3 sequence reads: CASRGTSGAGKQYF. The CDR3 DNA reads TGCGCCAGCAGAGGGACTAGCGGGGCTGGTAAGCAGTACTTC.

This clone turned up a few times. The rearrangement uses TRBV10-3 and TRBJ2-7; D might be TRBD2 (6 bases). Germline assignment: CDR1 ENHRY and CDR2 SYGVKD. Trimming took off 7 bases at V and 3 bases at J, with 16 bases between the two ends. This CDR3 has 14 amino acids. This chain's CDR3 is CAIILTGEIYEQYF. In nucleotides, the CDR3 is TGTGCCATCATCCTTACGGGGGAAATCTACGAGCAGTACTTC.

The chain couples TRBV7-8 to TRBJ2-7; 7 nucleotides line up with TRBD1. V lost 5 bases and J lost 5; bases outside the gene matches: 9. The CDR3 is 14 amino acids. Germline assignment: CDR1 SGHVS and CDR2 FQNEAQ. This CDR3 reads CASSRNRGGNEQYF. As DNA, the CDR3 is TGTGCCAGCAGCCGGAACAGGGGTGGAAACGAGCAGTACTTC.

V gene TRBV5-1 combines with J gene TRBJ1-4; no definite D call. V lost 4 bases to trimming and J lost 0 bases, with 10 bases between them. Germline V lookup: CDR1 SGHRS, CDR2 YFSETQ. CDR3 size: 15 residues. CDR3 region: CASSLGLSTNEKLFF. DNA for the CDR3: TGCGCCAGCAGCCTGGGTCTCTCAACTAATGAAAAACTGTTTTTT.

In its sample, this clone was seen a few times. V and J are TRBV7-9 and TRBJ2-3; the match to TRBD1 covers 7 bases. Germline trimming cut 5 bases from V and 1 base from J; bases unmatched to any gene: 12. This CDR3 comprises 17 residues. Germline loops: CDR1 SEHNR, CDR2 FQNEAQ (reference sequence). The CDR3 reads CASSLWVTGDGTDTQYF. In DNA, the CDR3 is TGTGCCAGCAGCCTATGGGTAACAGGGGATGGCACAGATACGCAGTATTTT.

The CDR3 DNA follows: TGTGCCAGCAGTTGGGCAGAAGGGGTTGAAGCTTTCTTT. Its protein is CASSWAEGVEAFF. The rearrangement links TRBV27 to TRBJ1-1; possible D gene TRBD1, 5 bases. This CDR3 spans 13 amino acids. Between the trimmed V and J ends, which lost 4 bases and 7 bases, there was a span of 13 bases. Germline CDR1 reads MNHEY; CDR2 reads SMNVEV (reference sequence).

The chain uses TRBV27 and TRBJ1-1; 7 bases line up with TRBD1. The CDR3 is made up of 14 amino acids. With V trimmed by 5 bases and J by 1 base, 4 bases remained unmatched. Germline V lookup: CDR1 MNHEY, CDR2 SMNVEV (reference sequence). The CDR3 is CASSGTAWNTEAFF. CDR3 bases: TGTGCCAGCAGTGGGACAGCTTGGAACACTGAAGCTTTCTTT.

The J gene is TRBJ2-3, the V gene TRBV7-9; no reliable D call. There are 13 residues in the CDR3. The V end lost 5 bases, the J end lost 3 bases, and 9 bases lay between the germline ends. Germline V gives CDR1 SEHNR, CDR2 FQNEAQ (reference sequence). The CDR3 here is CASSRGGTDTQYF. In nucleotides, the CDR3 is TGTGCCAGCAGCCGAGGTGGGACAGATACGCAGTATTTT.

V and J are TRBV5-1 and TRBJ2-1; TRBD2 agrees at 16 bases. The V gene's germline CDR1 is SGHRS and CDR2 YFSETQ. With 3 bases clipped from V and 9 bases from J, the junction kept 6 bases outside the gene matches. CDR3 size: 16 residues. As DNA, the CDR3 is TGCGCCAGCAGCTGGGGACTAGCGGGGGGGCCAATTGAGCAGTTCTTC. Translation gives CASSWGLAGGPIEQFF.

The rearrangement joins TRBV5-1 to TRBJ2-1, with a tentative D call TRBD2 (6 bases). V was cut by 7 bases and J by 7 bases, with 18 bases left in between. Germline V lookup: CDR1 SGHRS, CDR2 YFSETQ. The CDR3 is 14 amino acids. As DNA, the CDR3 is TGCGCCAGCTTTAACCCCGGGGCGGGGAATGAGCAGTTCTTC. This translates into CASFNPGAGNEQFF.

The table lists this clone with a count of one. This chain connects TRBV28 to TRBJ1-5; tentative D call: TRBD1 (5 bases). Looked up from germline, CDR1 is MDHEN and CDR2 is SYDVKM. The CDR3 sequence is 16 residues long. Trimming removed 7 bases from V and 5 bases from J, with 21 bases in between. This CDR3 is CASKLTFLGGDQPQHF. The CDR3 coding sequence is TGTGCCAGCAAACTAACCTTCCTGGGGGGAGATCAGCCCCAGCATTTT.

This clone was seen once. The chain carries TRBV11-3 and TRBJ1-1; 11 bases are a match to TRBD1. Per germline, CDR1 SGHNT and CDR2 YENEEA. The CDR3 has 17 amino acids. V gave up 4 bases and J gave up 4 bases; unmatched junction bases: 11. The CDR3 nucleotides are TGTGCCAGCAGCTCTGGACAGGGGGCTCACACGAGCACTGAAGCTTTCTTT. This sequence encodes CASSSGQGAHTSTEAFF.

The chain recombines TRBV6-5 with TRBJ1-6, with D unresolved. Trimming removed 8 bases from V and 2 bases from J, with 13 bases in between. Looked up from germline, CDR1 is MNHEY and CDR2 is SVGAGI. CDR3 length: 15 residues. The CDR3 region has the DNA TGTGCCAGCCTCAGGAGGGATACCTATAATTCACCCCTCCACTTT. As protein: CASLRRDTYNSPLHF.

This chain joins TRBV5-6 and TRBJ2-3, with TRBD2 matching over 10 bases. V lost 2 bases to trimming and J lost 3 bases; unmatched junction nucleotides: 6. Germline assignment: CDR1 SGHDT and CDR2 YYEEEE. The CDR3 spans 16 residues. The CDR3 protein is CASSFLAGVVTDTQYF. As DNA, the CDR3 is TGTGCCAGCAGCTTCCTAGCGGGGGTGGTTACAGATACGCAGTATTTT. Complete variable domain (other parts from reference TRBV5-6 and TRBJ2-3): DAGVTQSPTHLIKTRGQQVTLRCSPKSGHDTVSWYQQALGQGPQFIFQYYEEEERQRGNFPDRFSGHQFPNYSSELNVNALLLGDSALYLCASSFLAGVVTDTQYFGPGTRLTVL.

The CDR3 DNA reads as TGTGCCAGCAGCTTGGGTAGCAGGGTGAACACTGAAGCTTTCTTT. Amino acid sequence: CASSLGSRVNTEAFF. The V gene is TRBV5-4, the J gene TRBJ1-1, with TRBD1 as a possible D gene (5 bases). The germline V gene has CDR1 SGHNT and CDR2 YYREEE (reference sequence). The CDR3 spans 15 residues. The V gene lost 0 bases and the J gene lost 0 bases, with 9 bases spanning the gap.

The gene calls are TRBV7-4 and TRBJ2-7; 7 positions agree with TRBD1. There are 15 residues in the CDR3. V shed 5 bases, J shed 2 bases, and the junction held 9 bases outside the gene matches. Germline V gene data show CDR1 as SGHVT and CDR2 as SQSDAQ. The CDR3 DNA reads TGTGCCAGCAGCCTCGATCGACAGGGTCCCTACGAGCAGTACTTC. It codes for CASSLDRQGPYEQYF.

The chain links TRBV18 to TRBJ1-1, with TRBD1 matching 8 bases. This CDR3 has 13 amino acids. The trim removed 2 bases at V and 7 bases at J, leaving 3 bases unmatched. The germline CDR1 and CDR2 sequences are KGHSH and LQKENI. CDR3 sequence (DNA): TGTGCCAGCTCACCAGGACAGGGCTTTGAAGCTTTCTTT. Translated, it gives CASSPGQGFEAFF.

The J gene is TRBJ2-3, the V gene TRBV7-9; 10 bases fit TRBD1. The germline gives CDR1 SEHNR, CDR2 FQNEAQ (reference sequence). J was trimmed by 5 bases and V by 5 bases; bases with no gene match: 7. CDR3 length: 15 amino acids. This chain's CDR3 is CASSRPGTGEDTQYF. The CDR3 nucleotides read TGTGCCAGCAGCCGGCCTGGGACAGGGGAAGATACGCAGTATTTT.

Details on this clone: Different DNA sequences within this sample yield the same CDR3. The gene calls are TRBV5-1 and TRBJ2-3; 9 nucleotides agree with TRBD2. The V and J ends lost 4 bases and 4 bases, in that order; junction bases with no gene match: 16. Germline V gene data show CDR1 as SGHRS and CDR2 as YFSETQ. The CDR3 is 18 amino acids. The CDR3 sequence is CASSAGLAGGLGADTQYF. CDR3 bases: TGCGCCAGCAGCGCGGGCCTCGCGGGGGGGCTGGGGGCAGATACGCAGTATTTT. The full variable domain, completed using reference TRBV5-1 and TRBJ2-3, is KAGVTQTPRYLIKTRGQQVTLSCSPISGHRSVSWYQQTPGQGLQFLFEYFSETQRNKGNFPGRFSGRQFSNSRSEMNVSTLELGDSALYLCASSAGLAGGLGADTQYFGPGTRLTVL.

CDR3 in amino acids: CASIKDRDQPQHF. CDR3 DNA: TGTGCCAGCATTAAGGACAGGGATCAGCCCCAGCATTTT. The V gene is TRBV2, the J gene TRBJ1-5; 8 bases align to TRBD1. CDR1 and CDR2 from the germline V gene are SNHLY and FYNNEI. The V gene end was trimmed by 7 bases and the J gene end by 5 bases; junction bases not matched to a gene: 4. This CDR3 region has 13 residues.

The chain is built from TRBV19 and TRBJ2-2, with 7 bases aligning to TRBD1. The trim removed 5 bases at V and 4 bases at J, leaving 4 bases unmatched. CDR1 is LNHDA and CDR2 is SQIVND in the germline V gene (reference sequence). The CDR3 sequence is 14 residues long. The CDR3 is CASSPYRGTGELFF. The CDR3 nucleotides read TGTGCCAGTAGTCCGTACAGGGGCACCGGGGAGCTGTTTTTT.

Here the CDR3 DNA reads TGTGCCAGCAGCCAATTCGGCGTAGCAACCTACGAGCAGTACTTC. Translating gives CASSQFGVATYEQYF. V usage is TRBV3-1 (or the pseudogene TRBV3-2) and J usage is TRBJ2-7; D is undetermined. The CDR3 is 15 amino acids. The V gene lost 2 bases and the J gene lost 2 bases, with 13 bases spanning the gap. Germline CDR1 LGHDT, CDR2 YNNKEL (reference sequence).

V and J are TRBV5-1 and TRBJ2-3, with a possible D match to TRBD1 (5 bases). Trimming pared 0 bases from V and 2 bases from J, leaving 16 bases between. The CDR3 is 17 residues long. The germline V gene has CDR1 SGHRS and CDR2 YFSETQ. CDR3 loop: CASSLVGAPSTTDTQYF. For the CDR3, the DNA is TGCGCCAGCAGCTTGGTAGGGGCCCCCTCGACCACAGATACGCAGTATTTT.